Shown below are 21 T cell receptor beta chains from a single sample sequenced in a study of siplizumab effects on memory and regulatory T cells (dated by TCRdb to about 2019). For over five days, cells in the mixed lymphocyte reaction were kept in coculture at 37 degrees C. The library came from the immunoSEQ multiplex PCR assay. TCRdb stores this immuneACCESS table with in-frame sequences only. Part of the clones is absent; in the studies checked, under half of the shortfall reflects unresolved V genes, and no reason is known for the rest. In all, the sample holds about 9,900 clones, and around 40% of those were seen once. The ten largest clones take up about 9.4% of the sample. These receptors' targets are unknown. Sequencing input: CFSE-low (dividing) CD4+ T cells sorted from an allogeneic mixed lymphocyte reaction. The receptor set was obtained from a human donor in good health; the cells came from an allogeneic mixed lymphocyte reaction.

This chain joins TRBV5-1 and TRBJ2-3; the match to TRBD1 covers 9 bases. Unmatched junction bases numbered 5, after V lost 4 bases and J lost 2 bases. Germline V gene lookup returns CDR1 SGHRS and CDR2 YFSETQ. This CDR3 spans 15 amino acids. CDR3 in DNA: TGCGCCAGCAGCCCAAGGGACAGGGACACAGATACGCAGTATTTT. Amino acid sequence: CASSPRDRDTDTQYF.

In DNA form, the CDR3 reads TGTGCCAGTAGTATTTCATCGGGGGTTCCCTACAATGAGCAGTTCTTC. Translated: CASSISSGVPYNEQFF. The rearrangement links TRBV19 to TRBJ2-1, with TRBD2 as a possible D gene (6 bases). V lost 3 bases and J 2 bases, leaving 14 bases between the germline ends. CDR3 length: 16 residues. The germline V gene has CDR1 LNHDA and CDR2 SQIVND (reference sequence).

The V and J genes are TRBV19 and TRBJ2-7, with 12 bases that match TRBD1. The CDR3 extends over 14 amino acids. Germline assignment: CDR1 LNHDA and CDR2 SQIVND (reference sequence). J was trimmed by 4 bases and V by 5 bases; bases with no gene match: 3. The CDR3 spells CASSPGQGAYEQYF. The DNA for the CDR3 is TGTGCCAGTAGTCCGGGACAGGGGGCTTACGAGCAGTACTTC.

This clone is deemed medium-sized. This CDR3 reads CASSNSGISYEQYF. The CDR3 coding sequence is TGTGCCAGCAGTAATAGCGGGATTTCCTACGAGCAGTACTTC. The V and J genes are TRBV2 and TRBJ2-7; 8 positions match TRBD2. This CDR3 contains 14 residues. After removal of 5 bases from V and 1 base from J, the junction contained 4 bases not matched to a gene. Per germline, CDR1 SNHLY and CDR2 FYNNEI.

This clone was seen a single time. This sequence joins TRBV5-3 and TRBJ2-7; possible D gene TRBD2, 5 bases. Being an ORF, TRBV5-3 has a function that is uncertain. Trimming took 8 bases from V and 5 from J, leaving 20 bases between them. The CDR3 runs to 14 residues. CDR3: CASSPGKSRNEQYF. In DNA, the CDR3 is TGTGCCAGCAGCCCCGGGAAGTCGCGGAACGAGCAGTACTTC.

This clone occurred a few times. The genes are TRBV29-1 and TRBJ1-5; D is possibly TRBD1 (6 bases). Germline CDR1 reads SQVTM; CDR2 reads ANQGSEA. V was pared by 2 bases and J by 10 bases, with 12 bases between. The CDR3 loop spans 12 amino acids. CDR3 nucleotides: TGCAGCGTTGAATCTGGGGGGCTTCCCCAGCATTTT. This gives the protein CSVESGGLPQHF.

This clone has a handful of counts. V usage is TRBV6-1 and J usage is TRBJ1-5, with D uncertain. Germline assignment: CDR1 MNHNS and CDR2 SASEGT. V lost 2 bases to trimming and J lost 0 bases, with 17 bases between them. The CDR3 has 18 residues. CDR3 in DNA: TGTGCCAGCAGTGAAAAGGTCTTCGTCCTGGGTAGCAATCAGCCCCAGCATTTT. Amino acid sequence: CASSEKVFVLGSNQPQHF.

CDR3 residues: CASSLSGGLGQFF. CDR3 in DNA: TGTGCCAGCAGTTTATCAGGGGGACTAGGACAGTTCTTC. The rearrangement uses TRBV27 and TRBJ2-1; 8 positions match TRBD2. The CDR3 contains 13 residues. The germline gives CDR1 MNHEY, CDR2 SMNVEV (reference sequence). V shed 0 bases, J shed 13 bases, and the junction held 5 bases outside the gene matches.

The chain couples TRBV4-1 to TRBJ2-1; the D is unclear. CDR1 is MGHRA, CDR2 YSYEKL, per germline. The length of the CDR3 is 16 residues. V gave up 1 base and J gave up 4 bases, with 14 bases separating them. The CDR3 sequence: CASSQVRAPLYNEQFF. CDR3 coding DNA: TGCGCCAGCAGCCAAGTCCGGGCCCCCCTTTACAATGAGCAGTTCTTC.

This chain connects TRBV30 to TRBJ1-2, with D unresolved. Germline-derived CDR1 and CDR2 are GTSNPN and SVGIG (reference sequence). The CDR3 consists of 12 residues. The V end lost 3 bases, the J end lost 2 bases, and 7 bases lay between the germline ends. As DNA, the CDR3 is TGTGCCTGGAGGAGGAGGAACTATGGCTACACCTTC. Its translation is CAWRRRNYGYTF.

This clone is termed medium-sized. The V call is TRBV5-1, the J call TRBJ2-5, with TRBD1 matching over 10 bases. Germline V gives CDR1 SGHRS, CDR2 YFSETQ. J was trimmed by 3 bases and V by 0 bases; bases with no gene match: 2. The CDR3 runs 15 residues. Here the CDR3 DNA reads TGCGCCAGCAGCTTGGTGGGGACAGGGGAAGAGACCCAGTACTTC. This sequence encodes CASSLVGTGEETQYF.

In this sample, this clone is medium-sized. The chain recombines TRBV5-6 with TRBJ1-2; TRBD1 might be the D (5 bases). CDR3 size: 13 residues. Trimming removed 7 bases from V and 5 bases from J, with 15 bases in between. CDR1 is SGHDT, CDR2 YYEEEE, per germline. CDR3 nucleotide sequence: TGTGCCAGCCTCTTGGGACTAGGATATGGCTACACCTTC. Its protein product is CASLLGLGYGYTF.

This clone rates as medium-sized. The chain uses TRBV28 and TRBJ1-1; TRBD1 is a possible D gene (6 bases). The germline CDR1 and CDR2 sequences are MDHEN and SYDVKM. There are 14 residues in the CDR3. V was clipped by 5 bases and J by 4 bases, with 14 bases between them. In nucleotides, the CDR3 is TGTGCCAGCAGTACTCCGGGACAAATCACTGAAGCTTTCTTT. It encodes CASSTPGQITEAFF.

This clone was seen more than once but under ten times. This sequence joins TRBV7-6 and TRBJ2-3, with D tentatively TRBD1 (5 bases). The CDR3 is 13 residues long. CDR1 SGHVS and CDR2 FNYEAQ come from the germline V gene. The V end was cut by 5 bases, the J end by 6 bases, with 12 bases between. The CDR3 DNA sequence: TGTGCCAGCAGCATTTCAGGGTCGGATACGCAGTATTTT. The encoded protein is CASSISGSDTQYF.

This rearrangement joins TRBV7-9 to TRBJ2-5, with 8 positions matching TRBD1. The DNA end is more similar to TRBJ2-7, so the J call may be wrong. Germline V gene lookup returns CDR1 SEHNR and CDR2 FQNEAQ (reference sequence). CDR3 length: 16 amino acids. This chain's CDR3 is CASSLEARGRVYEQYF. DNA of the CDR3: TGTGCCAGCAGCCTGGAAGCCAGGGGGCGCGTTTACGAGCAGTACTTC.

V usage is TRBV28 and J usage is TRBJ2-1; no clear D gene. Between the trimmed V and J ends, which lost 5 bases and 8 bases, there was a span of 10 bases. This CDR3 is 12 amino acids long. Germline V gene lookup returns CDR1 MDHEN and CDR2 SYDVKM. The CDR3 region is CASSLNNYEQFF. CDR3 coding DNA: TGTGCCAGCAGTCTCAACAACTATGAGCAGTTCTTC.

A remark on this clone: It is likely a read error, because the conserved phenylalanine at the end of the CDR3 is missing. The DNA is omitted, as the CDR3 cannot be located on it reliably, and the CDR3 follows TCRdb's listing. This chain connects TRBV2 to TRBJ1-2. From its first to its last residue, the CDR3 has 13 amino acids. Germline V CDR1 and CDR2: SNHLY, FYNNEI. CDR3 loop: CASKWQQASTGSL.

The sample holds one count of this clone. A far more abundant clone sits one base away, making this likely a read error. This CDR3 is also generated by other DNA sequences in the sample. The chain carries TRBV14 and TRBJ2-1; tentative D call: TRBD1 (6 bases). The germline V gene has CDR1 SGHDN and CDR2 FVKESK. The CDR3 runs to 12 residues. For the CDR3, the DNA is TGCGCCAGCAGCCAAGATGCGAGGGGGAGGTTCTTC. Its protein product is CASSQDARGRFF.

This chain connects TRBV29-1 to TRBJ2-5; TRBD1 matches 11 bases. The germline gives CDR1 SQVTM, CDR2 ANQGSEA. Germline trimming cut 7 bases from V and 7 bases from J; bases unmatched to any gene: 11. The CDR3 is made up of 14 amino acids. The CDR3 region is CSAPMAGTGGTQYF. The CDR3 nucleotides are TGCAGCGCCCCCATGGCAGGGACAGGGGGGACCCAGTACTTC. Filled out from reference TRBV29-1 and TRBJ2-5, the complete variable domain reads SAVISQKPSRDICQRGTSLTIQCQVDSQVTMMFWYRQQPGQSLTLIATANQGSEATYESGFVIDKFPISRPNLTFSTLTVSNMSPEDSSIYLCSAPMAGTGGTQYFGPGTRLLVL.

In its sample, this clone was seen once. V is TRBV2 and J is TRBJ2-7; 11 bases line up with TRBD2. The CDR3 has 16 residues. V gave up 1 base and J gave up 2 bases; unmatched junction bases: 4. Germline V gene data show CDR1 as SNHLY and CDR2 as FYNNEI. The CDR3 DNA sequence: TGTGCCAGCAGTGAAGGGACTAGCGGGTTTACCTACGAGCAGTACTTC. It codes for CASSEGTSGFTYEQYF. The whole variable domain, remainder taken from reference TRBV2 and TRBJ2-7, is EPEVTQTPSHQVTQMGQEVILRCVPISNHLYFYWYRQILGQKVEFLVSFYNNEISEKSEIFDDQFSVERPDGSNFTLKIRSTKLEDSAMYFCASSEGTSGFTYEQYFGPGTRLTVT.

In this sample, this clone turned up a few times. The junction does not match germline at one end; this may be a read error. The gene calls are TRBV29-1 and TRBJ2-3; D may correspond to TRBD1 or TRBD2 (5 bases each). Germline V gives CDR1 SQVTM, CDR2 ANQGSEA. The CDR3 is 10 residues long. The CDR3 DNA sequence: TGCAGCGCCACCGGGGCCCGGCGGGATTTT. As protein: CSATGARRDF.